One sample yielded the 30 T cell receptor beta chains listed below, sequenced in a study of T cells in localized non-small cell lung cancer. Sequenced by immunoSEQ multiplex PCR; TCRdb stores in-frame clones only, minus some. The sample lists fewer than 25,000 clones, more than 75% occurring once. Sequences were derived from peripheral blood, sampled before any cancer treatment. The receptors come from an older male donor with stage II squamous cell lung carcinoma.

V usage is TRBV9 and J usage is TRBJ2-7; TRBD2 aligns across 7 bases. Trimming at V came to 0 bases and at J to 6 bases, leaving 3 bases not matched to a gene. The germline V gene encodes CDR1 SGDLS and CDR2 YYNGEE. This CDR3 region has 13 residues. CDR3 nucleotide sequence: TGTGCCAGCAGCGTAGTGGCTAGCGGCGAGCAGTACTTC. It codes for CASSVVASGEQYF.

The chain carries TRBV28 and TRBJ1-5; D gene unclear. Trimming left V 4 bases short and J 6 bases short, with 19 bases between. Germline lookup yields CDR1 MDHEN and CDR2 SYDVKM. The CDR3 is 16 amino acids. The CDR3 region has the DNA TGTGCCAGCAGTTCTCAAAGTGGGGATGAGGGTCAGCCCCAGCATTTT. Translated, it gives CASSSQSGDEGQPQHF.

The chain uses TRBV19 and TRBJ1-5; D is unclear. Germline CDR1 LNHDA, CDR2 SQIVND (reference sequence). CDR3 length: 14 amino acids. Deletions cut 0 bases from V and 1 base from J, with 4 bases between. The chain's CDR3 is CASSIEQSNQPQHF. As DNA, the CDR3 is TGTGCCAGTAGTATAGAGCAGAGCAATCAGCCCCAGCATTTT. Full variable domain (outside the CDR3, taken from reference TRBV19 and TRBJ1-5): DGGITQSPKYLFRKEGQNVTLSCEQNLNHDAMYWYRQDPGQGLRLIYYSQIVNDFQKGDIAEGYSVSREKKESFPLTVTSAQKNPTAFYLCASSIEQSNQPQHFGDGTRLSIL.

The V and J genes are TRBV29-1 and TRBJ2-5, with D possibly being TRBD1 (6 bases). The J call may be wrong; the DNA end is better matched by TRBJ2-7. Germline CDR1 is SQVTM and CDR2 is ANQGSEA. The CDR3 has 13 residues. The CDR3 sequence: CSVGDSGVYEQYF. The CDR3 region has the DNA TGCAGCGTTGGAGACTCAGGGGTGTACGAGCAGTACTTC.

The rearrangement uses TRBV6-5 and TRBJ2-7; maybe TRBD1 (6 bases). CDR1 and CDR2 from the germline V gene are MNHEY and SVGAGI. The CDR3 has 14 residues. V lost 7 bases to trimming and J lost 2 bases, with 15 bases between them. CDR3 sequence reads: CASTAGTLTYEQYF. CDR3 sequence (DNA): TGTGCCAGCACTGCCGGGACACTCACCTACGAGCAGTACTTC.

The chain couples TRBV11-3 to TRBJ2-1, with 7 bases that match TRBD2. The CDR3 runs to 15 residues. Trimming cost V 2 bases and J 10 bases; bases outside gene matches: 11. Germline V gene sequence: CDR1 SGHNT, CDR2 YENEEA. CDR3 coding DNA: TGTGCCAGCAGCTTAATGGGAGGGAGATTACGGGAGCAGTTCTTC. It yields the protein CASSLMGGRLREQFF.

The chain recombines TRBV27 with TRBJ1-2; D remains unclear. This CDR3 is 15 amino acids long. Trimming shortened V by 6 bases and J by 4 bases, and 18 bases separated the two germline ends. Germline V gives CDR1 MNHEY, CDR2 SMNVEV (reference sequence). CDR3 region: CASSPRSLSGYGYTF. The CDR3 coding sequence is TGTGCCAGCAGCCCACGAAGTCTCTCGGGCTATGGCTACACCTTC.

The rearrangement links TRBV5-6 to TRBJ1-4; no clear D. Germline CDR1 reads SGHDT; CDR2 reads YYEEEE. This CDR3 has 14 amino acids. V gave up 2 bases and J gave up 8 bases, with 13 bases separating them. The CDR3 sequence: CASSFSGIDEKLFF. CDR3 in DNA: TGTGCCAGCAGCTTTTCGGGGATTGACGAAAAACTGTTTTTT.

The J gene is TRBJ1-1, the V gene TRBV14, with TRBD1 matching 9 bases. Looked up from germline, CDR1 is SGHDN and CDR2 is FVKESK. The CDR3 totals 15 residues. V shed 4 bases and J 5 bases; nucleotides not matched to a gene: 8. DNA for the CDR3: TGTGCCAGCAGCCCGGGAGGGACAGGGCGGACTGAAGCTTTCTTT. Residues: CASSPGGTGRTEAFF.

J is TRBJ2-5 and V is TRBV4-2; 8 bases are shared with TRBD2. The V gene's germline CDR1 is LGHNA and CDR2 YNFKEQ. The J segment lost 2 bases and the V segment lost 1 base, leaving 6 bases of the junction unmatched. The CDR3 is 16 residues long. CDR3 sequence reads: CASSQGSLAEQETQYF. The DNA for the CDR3 is TGTGCCAGCAGCCAAGGGTCACTAGCGGAACAAGAGACCCAGTACTTC.

The genes are TRBV7-8 and TRBJ2-7, with D tentatively TRBD1 (5 bases). The V gene lost 3 bases and the J gene lost 2 bases, with 8 bases spanning the gap. CDR3 size: 13 residues. CDR1 is SGHVS, CDR2 FQNEAQ, per germline. CDR3 nucleotides: TGTGCCAGCAGCTTGCGGACAACCTACGAGCAGTACTTC. Translation: CASSLRTTYEQYF.

This rearrangement joins TRBV20-1 to TRBJ2-5; no definite D call. Germline-derived CDR1 and CDR2 are DFQATT and SNEGSKA (reference sequence). CDR3 length equals 11 residues. V was shortened by 3 bases and J by 9 bases, with 11 bases between the two germline ends. CDR3 in amino acids: CSARRLVAQYF. The CDR3 nucleotides are TGCAGTGCTAGGCGGCTAGTGGCCCAGTACTTC.

The CDR3 coding sequence is TGTGCCAGCAGTTTATATAACACCGGGGAGCTGTTTTTT. Encoded protein: CASSLYNTGELFF. The rearrangement uses TRBV27 and TRBJ2-2; D is unclear. CDR1 is MNHEY, CDR2 SMNVEV, per germline (reference sequence). The V end lost 1 base, the J end lost 2 bases, and 2 bases lay between the germline ends. CDR3 length: 13 residues.

This chain uses TRBV7-2 with TRBJ2-5; 7 nucleotides align to TRBD2. Germline V lookup: CDR1 SGHTA, CDR2 FQGNSA. V dropped 8 bases and J dropped 4; count of bases not matched to a gene: 10. CDR3 length: 14 residues. CDR3 residues: CASGKRDPGETQYF. CDR3 nucleotides: TGTGCCAGCGGCAAGCGGGACCCCGGAGAGACCCAGTACTTC. The variable domain in full, completed from reference TRBV7-2 and TRBJ2-5, reads GAGVSQSPSNKVTEKGKDVELRCDPISGHTALYWYRQSLGQGLEFLIYFQGNSAPDKSGLPSDRFSAERTGGSVSTLTIQRTQQEDSAVYLCASGKRDPGETQYFGPGTRLLVL.

J is TRBJ2-7 and V is TRBV4-2; D is perhaps TRBD1 (6 bases). The CDR3 is 15 amino acids. Trimming stripped 0 bases from V and 4 bases from J, with 13 bases between. Germline CDR1 LGHNA, CDR2 YNFKEQ. CDR3 sequence reads: CASSQESHQGYEQYF. DNA of the CDR3: TGTGCCAGCAGCCAAGAAAGTCACCAGGGGTACGAGCAGTACTTC.

This clone was observed once. The chain couples TRBV4-1 to TRBJ1-5, with D tentatively TRBD1 (5 bases). The CDR3 extends over 15 amino acids. V was shortened by 4 bases and J by 5 bases, with 15 bases between the two germline ends. The germline CDR1 and CDR2 sequences are MGHRA and YSYEKL. The CDR3 region is CASSREGDSYQPQHF. CDR3 DNA: TGCGCCAGCAGCCGGGAAGGGGACTCTTATCAGCCCCAGCATTTT.

The V and J genes are TRBV6-6 and TRBJ1-5; D gene uncertain. Germline V gene sequence: CDR1 MNHNY, CDR2 SVGAGI (reference sequence). The V end was cut by 5 bases, the J end by 7 bases, with 21 bases between. The CDR3 totals 16 residues. The CDR3 bases are TGTGCCAGCAGTCCACCCGCCCGGCTGGGCGGGCAGCCCCAGCATTTT. Translating gives CASSPPARLGGQPQHF.

This clone occurred a few times. V is TRBV7-9 and J is TRBJ1-1, with 9 positions matching TRBD1. The CDR3 is made up of 15 amino acids. The germline V gene has CDR1 SEHNR and CDR2 FQNEAQ (reference sequence). Trimming cost V 3 bases and J 2 bases; bases outside gene matches: 4. CDR3: CASSFRQGVNTEAFF. The CDR3 DNA reads TGTGCCAGCAGCTTTCGACAGGGGGTCAACACTGAAGCTTTCTTT.

This clone was found once. The rearrangement uses TRBV15 and TRBJ1-1; no reliable D call. CDR1 LNHNV and CDR2 YYDKDF come from the germline V gene (reference sequence). Between the trimmed V and J ends, which lost 5 bases and 1 base, there was a span of 8 bases. The CDR3 sequence is 13 residues long. The CDR3 DNA follows: TGTGCCACCAGCCGGCACGGGAACACTGAAGCTTTCTTT. Translated, it gives CATSRHGNTEAFF.

The chain couples TRBV23-1 to TRBJ1-2, with D possibly matching TRBD1 (6 bases). TRBV23-1 is classed as an ORF, of uncertain function. The CDR3 sequence is 15 residues long. Trimming cost V 9 bases and J 2 bases, with 19 bases left between them. The CDR3 loop reads CARPGGQCFNYGYTF. CDR3 bases: TGCGCCAGACCCGGAGGACAGTGCTTCAACTATGGCTACACCTTC.

This sequence joins TRBV28 and TRBJ2-1; the D is unclear. The V and J ends lost 10 bases and 0 bases respectively, with 10 bases between them. Germline assignment: CDR1 MDHEN and CDR2 SYDVKM. The CDR3 runs 13 residues. The CDR3 loop reads CATVALSYNEQFF. The CDR3 DNA sequence: TGTGCCACCGTAGCCCTCTCCTACAATGAGCAGTTCTTC.

The chain joins TRBV2 to TRBJ1-3; D remains ambiguous. Germline assignment: CDR1 SNHLY and CDR2 FYNNEI. CDR3 size: 12 residues. Trimming stripped 8 bases from V and 2 bases from J, with 7 bases between. The CDR3: CASADPGNTIYF. The DNA of the CDR3 is TGTGCCAGCGCGGACCCTGGAAACACCATATATTTT. Complete variable domain (other parts from reference TRBV2 and TRBJ1-3): EPEVTQTPSHQVTQMGQEVILRCVPISNHLYFYWYRQILGQKVEFLVSFYNNEISEKSEIFDDQFSVERPDGSNFTLKIRSTKLEDSAMYFCASADPGNTIYFGEGSWLTVV.

The genes are TRBV14 and TRBJ2-7; D remains ambiguous. Trimming took 1 base from V and 3 from J, leaving 7 bases between them. Germline V gives CDR1 SGHDN, CDR2 FVKESK. The CDR3 is 13 residues long. DNA for the CDR3: TGTGCCAGCAGCCAAGGGATTCTCTACGAGCAGTACTTC. As protein: CASSQGILYEQYF. The full variable domain, its missing parts supplied by reference TRBV14 and TRBJ2-7, is EAGVTQFPSHSVIEKGQTVTLRCDPISGHDNLYWYRRVMGKEIKFLLHFVKESKQDESGMPNNRFLAERTGGTYSTLKVQPAELEDSGVYFCASSQGILYEQYFGPGTRLTVT.

The chain recombines TRBV7-2 with TRBJ1-4; 8 bases line up with TRBD1. CDR1 is SGHTA, CDR2 FQGNSA, per germline. This CDR3 is 16 amino acids long. Germline trimming cut 0 bases from V and 7 bases from J; bases unmatched to any gene: 7. CDR3 in DNA: TGTGCCAGCAGCTTAGCCCCAGGGGGCGCCGGTGAAAAACTGTTTTTT. It specifies CASSLAPGGAGEKLFF.

The chain combines TRBV10-2 with TRBJ2-2; no definite D call. CDR1 WSHSY and CDR2 SAAADI come from the germline V gene. With 5 bases removed from V and 6 bases from J, the gap between germline ends came to 7 bases. The CDR3 is 12 residues long. The CDR3 here is CASSLRSGELFF. DNA for the CDR3: TGCGCCAGCAGTCTAAGATCCGGGGAGCTGTTTTTT.

The V and J genes are TRBV2 and TRBJ1-2, with 7 nucleotides matching TRBD1. In germline, CDR1 is SNHLY, CDR2 FYNNEI. V lost 5 bases, J lost 2 bases, and 5 bases stayed unmatched. The CDR3 runs to 14 residues. The CDR3 DNA reads TGTGCCAGCAGTTCCTTGACAGGGAACTATGGCTACACCTTC. This gives the protein CASSSLTGNYGYTF.

This clone was detected only once. The gene calls are TRBV11-2 and TRBJ1-5; D unresolved. Deletions cut 1 base from V and 0 bases from J, with 7 bases between. From germline, CDR1 is SGHAT and CDR2 FQNNGV. The CDR3 totals 15 residues. CDR3 nucleotides: TGTGCCAGCAGCTTAGGGCTTTATAGCAATCAGCCCCAGCATTTT. Translated, it gives CASSLGLYSNQPQHF.

The chain uses TRBV7-2 and TRBJ1-4, with D uncertain. The germline gives CDR1 SGHTA, CDR2 FQGNSA. The ends were cut back, 2 bases at V and 4 bases at J, with 11 bases in the middle. There are 15 residues in the CDR3. CDR3 DNA sequence: TGTGCCAGCAGCTTATCAAACGGCTTTAATGAAAAACTGTTTTTT. Residues: CASSLSNGFNEKLFF. Based on the CDR3 plus reference TRBV7-2 and TRBJ1-4, the full variable domain is GAGVSQSPSNKVTEKGKDVELRCDPISGHTALYWYRQSLGQGLEFLIYFQGNSAPDKSGLPSDRFSAERTGGSVSTLTIQRTQQEDSAVYLCASSLSNGFNEKLFFGSGTQLSVL.

The genes are TRBV6-1 and TRBJ1-6, with TRBD1 matching over 9 bases. The V gene's germline CDR1 is MNHNS and CDR2 SASEGT. The CDR3 is 15 amino acids. The V gene end was trimmed by 4 bases and the J gene end by 7 bases; junction bases not matched to a gene: 5. The CDR3 DNA reads as TGTGCCAGCAGTGGAGGGACAGGGAAGAATTCACCCCTCCACTTT. The encoded protein is CASSGGTGKNSPLHF.

The chain has TRBV19 and TRBJ1-5; D is uncertain. Germline V gives CDR1 LNHDA, CDR2 SQIVND (reference sequence). The CDR3 length is 13 residues. Trimming removed 5 bases at V and 7 bases at J, with 12 bases between. The CDR3: CASSPPRVQPQHF. The CDR3 bases are TGTGCCAGTAGTCCCCCTAGGGTCCAGCCCCAGCATTTT.